Included here is one TCR beta chain sequence, with context. Participants, roughly 18 to 100 years old, spanned some 23 US areas. Participant-given clinical history determined each cohort assignment. This record comes from a study of blood T cell repertoires in COVID-19. Across the whole study: Sites across the United States, Italy and Spain contributed samples from acute and convalescent COVID-19.

In the authors' workflow: The authors estimated nucleated cell counts from reference gene primer amplification. This table comes from immunoSEQ multiplex PCR, and its TCRdb copy is limited to in-frame clones, with some not included. V and J calls and clone size follow that table, whereas D and trimming were derived from the DNA. The sample has nearly 350,000 clones, more than 85% seen once. The clonotype was recovered from a woman between 25 and 40 years old who had recovered from COVID-19. What was sequenced was PBMCs or T cells enriched from blood (not recorded which).

In DNA form, the CDR3 reads TGTGCCATCAGCAAAGTTGCGGGTGAAAAACTGTTTTTT. Its protein is CAISKVAGEKLFF. The chain is built from TRBV10-3 and TRBJ1-4; D not resolved. Looked up from germline, CDR1 is ENHRY and CDR2 is SYGVKD. This CDR3 contains 13 residues. Trimming pared 6 bases from V and 7 bases from J, leaving 12 bases between.